This T cell receptor (beta chain) came from a study of regulatory T cells in long-lasting Graves disease. Noted time point: newly diagnosed GD, antithyroid drugs for less than 3 months. The authors made the TCR library using RNA they extracted from PBMCs. The CDR3 runs to 15 residues. V shed 6 bases, J shed 3 bases, and the junction held 8 bases outside the gene matches. Germline-derived CDR1 and CDR2 are WSHSY and SAAADI. This clonotype occurred a few times. Sequencing libraries for TCR beta were prepared with iRepertoire HTBI primers and Arm-PCR of CDR3 regions. TCRdb re-derived calls from the multiplex PCR reads in MiXCR, one entry per CDR3 protein. The table has about 440,000 distinct CDR3 sequences, about 17% seen once. These data are also associated with another study on T cells in Graves' hyperthyroidism and ophthalmopathy.

The V gene is TRBV10-2, the J gene TRBJ2-7; 10 bases agree with TRBD1. The material sequenced was peripheral blood mononuclear cells (PBMCs), taken at new diagnosis, from a patient treated with antithyroid drugs. The clonotype was recovered from a woman aged 25 to 39 with Graves disease. CDR3 residues: CASSTPGTGDYEQYF. The CDR3, as DNA: TGCGCCAGCAGCACCCCCGGGACAGGGGACTACGAGCAGTACTTC.